These 7 T cell receptor beta chains share one sample of origin, sequenced in a study of beta chain features in type 1 diabetes. General observations from the study: Moderate yet significant TCRB CDR3 shortening was seen in Type 1 diabetes patients in all four CD4+ subsets.

The entirety of the isolated RNA underwent reverse transcription, so expressed TCRB transcripts were sequenced. TCRdb's copy holds only in-frame clones and misses some; the assay was immunoSEQ multiplex PCR. Of 95,000 to 110,000 clones in the sample, 28% are singletons; the top ten hold 0.5% to 0.6%. No antigen has been identified for these receptors. Sequencing input: central memory CD4+ T cells from blood. Every receptor here comes from a woman between 18 and 30 years old with type 1 diabetes.

This clone was detected only a few times. V gene TRBV5-5 combines with J gene TRBJ2-1, with 9 bases aligning to TRBD1. The ends lost 5 bases at V and 8 bases at J; junction bases unmatched: 8. The CDR3 consists of 14 residues. CDR1 and CDR2 (germline): SGHKS, YYEKEE (reference sequence). CDR3 in DNA: TGTGCCAGCAGAACAGGGGGCGCAGGGGATGAGCAGTTCTTC. This codes for CASRTGGAGDEQFF.

Regarding this clone: Compared with germline, one end of the junction differs, possibly owing to a read error. The chain uses TRBV5-1 and TRBJ2-7, with 8 bases fitting TRBD1. Looked up from germline, CDR1 is SGHRS and CDR2 is YFSETQ. This CDR3 region has 13 residues. DNA for the CDR3: TGCGCCAGCAGCTTGGAAGACAGGGGCTCCGCTCACTTC. Translating gives CASSLEDRGSAHF.

This clone was seen more than once but under ten times. V usage is TRBV2 and J usage is TRBJ2-2; maybe TRBD2 (6 bases). CDR3 length: 14 amino acids. Trimming took 6 bases from V and 0 from J, leaving 8 bases between them. In germline, CDR1 is SNHLY, CDR2 FYNNEI. The CDR3 nucleotides are TGTGCCAGCAGAGGGGACTCGAACACCGGGGAGCTGTTTTTT. It yields the protein CASRGDSNTGELFF.

This chain uses TRBV5-1 with TRBJ2-7, with 10 bases identical to TRBD2. The J call is uncertain, as TRBJ2-5 better fits the DNA end. From germline, CDR1 is SGHRS and CDR2 YFSETQ. This CDR3 is 17 amino acids long. CDR3: CASSFGLAGAYQETQYF. Written as DNA, the CDR3 is TGCGCCAGCAGCTTTGGGCTAGCGGGAGCCTACCAAGAGACCCAGTACTTC.

The chain couples TRBV2 to TRBJ2-2; 10 bases map to TRBD2. The length of the CDR3 is 18 residues. Germline CDR1 reads SNHLY; CDR2 reads FYNNEI. After removal of 7 bases from V and 4 bases from J, the junction contained 15 bases not matched to a gene. This CDR3 reads CASTGGTSARGGTGELFF. CDR3 in DNA: TGTGCCAGCACCGGGGGGACTAGCGCAAGAGGGGGCACCGGGGAGCTGTTTTTT.

This clone turned up a few times. The chain joins TRBV7-9 to TRBJ2-5; no firm D call. The germline V and J ends were trimmed by 1 base and 2 bases, with 11 bases remaining between them. The CDR3 runs 15 residues. CDR1 SEHNR and CDR2 FQNEAQ come from the germline V gene (reference sequence). DNA of the CDR3: TGTGCCAGCAGCTTAGACAGTTTTTTACAAGAGACCCAGTACTTC. Its protein is CASSLDSFLQETQYF.

CDR3 sequence (DNA): TGTGCCAGCAGCCCGGGACAGGACTCTGGGGCCAACGTCCTGACTTTC. It translates to CASSPGQDSGANVLTF. The V call is TRBV6-6, the J call TRBJ2-6, with TRBD1 matching over 8 bases. After removal of 6 bases from V and 0 bases from J, the junction contained 4 bases not matched to a gene. There are 16 residues in the CDR3. Germline V gives CDR1 MNHNY, CDR2 SVGAGI (reference sequence).